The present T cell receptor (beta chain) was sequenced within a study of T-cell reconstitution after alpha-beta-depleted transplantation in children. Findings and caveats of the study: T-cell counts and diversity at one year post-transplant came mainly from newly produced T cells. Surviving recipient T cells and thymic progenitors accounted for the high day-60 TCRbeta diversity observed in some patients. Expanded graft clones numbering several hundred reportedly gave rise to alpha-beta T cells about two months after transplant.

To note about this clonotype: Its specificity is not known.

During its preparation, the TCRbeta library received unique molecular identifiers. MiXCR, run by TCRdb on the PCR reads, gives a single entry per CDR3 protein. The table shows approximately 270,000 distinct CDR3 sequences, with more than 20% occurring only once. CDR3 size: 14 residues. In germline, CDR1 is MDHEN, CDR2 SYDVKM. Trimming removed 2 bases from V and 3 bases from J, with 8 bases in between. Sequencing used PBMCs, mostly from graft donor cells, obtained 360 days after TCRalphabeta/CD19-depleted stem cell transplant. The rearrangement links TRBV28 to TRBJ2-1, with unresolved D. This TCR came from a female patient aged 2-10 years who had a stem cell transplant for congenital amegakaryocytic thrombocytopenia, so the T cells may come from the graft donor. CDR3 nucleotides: TGTGCCAGCAGTTTACGCCTAATCTACAATGAGCAGTTCTTC. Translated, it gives CASSLRLIYNEQFF. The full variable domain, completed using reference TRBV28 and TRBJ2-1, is DVKVTQSSRYLVKRTGEKVFLECVQDMDHENMFWYRQDPGLGLRLIYFSYDVKMKEKGDIPEGYSVSREKKERFSLILESASTNQTSMYLCASSLRLIYNEQFFGPGTRLTVL.